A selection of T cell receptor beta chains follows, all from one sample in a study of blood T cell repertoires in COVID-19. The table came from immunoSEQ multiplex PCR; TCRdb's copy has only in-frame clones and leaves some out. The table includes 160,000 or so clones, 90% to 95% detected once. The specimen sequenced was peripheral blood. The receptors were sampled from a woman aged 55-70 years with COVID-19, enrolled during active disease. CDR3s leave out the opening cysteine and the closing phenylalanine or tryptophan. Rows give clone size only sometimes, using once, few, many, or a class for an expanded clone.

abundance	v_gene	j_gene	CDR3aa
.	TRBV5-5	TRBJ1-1	ASSWDRMNTEAF
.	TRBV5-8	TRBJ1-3	ASSLPGLGNTIY
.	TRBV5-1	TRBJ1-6	ASSWGQGGYNSPLH
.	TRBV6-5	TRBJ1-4	ATAGIANEKLF
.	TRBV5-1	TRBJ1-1	ASSLDDRPKAF
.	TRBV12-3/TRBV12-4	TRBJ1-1	ASSTTQNTEAF
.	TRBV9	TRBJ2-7	ASSVASTGYWGQGVYEQY
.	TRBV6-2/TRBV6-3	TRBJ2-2	ASSYSGLAGANTGELF
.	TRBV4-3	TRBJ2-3	ASSQEARGSADTQY
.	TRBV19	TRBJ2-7	ASNTGGNSYEQY
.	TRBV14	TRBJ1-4	ASSHNNRGGEKLF
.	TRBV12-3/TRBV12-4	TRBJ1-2	ASTKQGYYGYT
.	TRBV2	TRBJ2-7	ASGLEATSYEQY
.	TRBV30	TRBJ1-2	AWRAGGGIDYGYT
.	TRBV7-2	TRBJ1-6	ASSLEADSPLH
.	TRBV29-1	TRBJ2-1	SVEALIRQGFYNEQF
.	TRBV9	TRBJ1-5	ASSPAGTSDQPQH
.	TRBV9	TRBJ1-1	ASSVVGLGENTEAF
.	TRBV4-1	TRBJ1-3	ASSHRTGPGNTIY
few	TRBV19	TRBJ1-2	ASTQGERYGYT
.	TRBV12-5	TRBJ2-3	ASGFYRNTDTQY
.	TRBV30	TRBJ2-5	AWGGQGAWDQETQY
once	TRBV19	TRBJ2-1	ASRAGTSYNEQF
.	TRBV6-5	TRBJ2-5	ASSYRLGGQETQY
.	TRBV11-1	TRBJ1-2	ASTRSRTGDGYT
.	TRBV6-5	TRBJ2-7	ASSTSEALTYEQY
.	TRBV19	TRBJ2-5	ASSITPTDQETQY
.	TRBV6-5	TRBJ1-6	ASSYRGFNSPLH
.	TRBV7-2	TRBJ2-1	ASSLAGPTGRNSYNEQF
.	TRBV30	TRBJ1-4	AWRADRGREKLF
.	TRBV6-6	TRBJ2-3	ASTHGDTQY
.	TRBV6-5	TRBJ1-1	ASSQRGGQNEAF
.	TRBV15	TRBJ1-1	ASSRDLKEGTEAF
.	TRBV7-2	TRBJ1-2	ASSSVPAGGYT
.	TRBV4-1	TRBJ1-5	ASSQAFAAHLNQPQH
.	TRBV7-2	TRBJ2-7	ASRVDSDPSYEQY
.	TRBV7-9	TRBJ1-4	ASSLMGQSNEKLF
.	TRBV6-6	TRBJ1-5	ATRGLTSNQPQH
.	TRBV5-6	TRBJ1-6	ASSLGKSSYNSPLH
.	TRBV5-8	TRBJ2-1	ASSLTGSFNEQF
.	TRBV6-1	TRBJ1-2	ASSEEAGGGDGYT
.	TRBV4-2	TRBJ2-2	ASSQERGGTGELF
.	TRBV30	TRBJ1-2	AWSLRLDYGYT
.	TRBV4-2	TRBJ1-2	ASSQDTGTNYGYT
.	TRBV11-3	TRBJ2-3	ASSLVGGLGDTQY
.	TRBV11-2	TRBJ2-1	ASSTYSRRRRYNEQF
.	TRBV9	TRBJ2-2	ASSPATSGNTGELF
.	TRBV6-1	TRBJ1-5	ASSEWTGANQPQH
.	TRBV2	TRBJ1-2	ASALGARSSYGYT
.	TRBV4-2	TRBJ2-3	ASSPGSGDTDTQY
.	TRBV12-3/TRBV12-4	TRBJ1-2	ASSFGTGGYT
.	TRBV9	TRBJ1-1	ASSSQTGNTEAF
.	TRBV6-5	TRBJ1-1	ASRDREAEAF
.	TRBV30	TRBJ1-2	AWGDRDYGYT
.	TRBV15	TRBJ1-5	ATSRDRINQPQH